This T cell receptor beta chain is drawn from a study of vaccination and CD4 T cells after COVID-19. Treatment given: approximately 9-day PBMC culture with coronavirus spike peptide pools or control peptides (ViraFEST assay). The Oncomine TCR Beta short-read assay generated sequence data from the DNA of cultured CD4+ T cells. TCRdb passed the PCR reads through MiXCR, listing each CDR3 protein once. The table records fewer than 20,000 distinct CDR3 sequences, roughly 43% of them present only once. Note on this clonotype: Its antigen is as yet unknown.

The length of the CDR3 is 14 residues. V was shortened by 4 bases and J by 4 bases, with 12 bases between the two germline ends. From germline, CDR1 is SGHNT and CDR2 YENEEA. The sequencing here drew on CD4+ T cells from blood, cultured in vitro, taken before SARS-CoV-2 vaccination. This TCR came from a human donor who had recovered from COVID-19. The rearrangement joins TRBV11-3 to TRBJ2-3; a possible D gene is TRBD2 (6 bases). CDR3 amino acids: CASSSRWGADTQYF. DNA for the CDR3: TGTGCCAGCAGCTCCAGATGGGGGGCAGATACGCAGTATTTT.